This T cell receptor (beta chain) was sequenced in a study of T cell responses to AZD1222 COVID-19 vaccine. The table came from immunoSEQ multiplex PCR; TCRdb's copy has only in-frame clones and leaves some out. This sample has about 200,000 clones, with approximately 95% found just once. Remarks on this clone: The antigen is not known.

Points from the study as a whole: Clonal diversity was possibly underestimated; the donors were predominantly white British and more often female. The span of vaccine-associated CD4 TCRs extended across spike, with dominance at 160-218 and 743-854.

The receptor was isolated from an adult who received the AZD1222 COVID-19 vaccine. The sample here was peripheral blood, taken 28 days after the second AZD1222 dose.

CDR3: CASSLEQPQHF. The CDR3 DNA sequence: TGTGCCAGCAGCTTGGAACAGCCCCAGCATTTT. The V gene is TRBV5-4, the J gene TRBJ1-5, with D unresolved. From germline, CDR1 is SGHNT and CDR2 YYREEE (reference sequence). The V end lost 0 bases, the J end lost 7 bases, and 2 bases lay between the germline ends. The CDR3 length is 11 residues. Using reference TRBV5-4 and TRBJ1-5 for the parts outside the CDR3, the full variable domain is ETGVTQSPTHLIKTRGQQVTLRCSSQSGHNTVSWYQQALGQGPQFIFQYYREEENGRGNFPPRFSGLQFPNYSSELNVNALELDDSALYLCASSLEQPQHFGDGTRLSIL.